This is a list of T cell receptor beta chains from one sample in a study of blood T cell repertoires in COVID-19. Some clones are missing from TCRdb's copy, which holds only in-frame ones; the method was immunoSEQ multiplex PCR. Among about 140,000 clones, about 85% were seen once, and the ten largest hold 1.5% to 2%. Source material: peripheral blood. Receptor source: a human donor in a cohort sampled during active COVID-19. The conserved cysteine and the conserved F or W are not part of the CDR3 here. Clone size, where shown, is once, few, many, or a class for clones that have expanded.

v_gene: TRBV6-5; abundance: few; CDR3aa: ASREGREKLF
v_gene: TRBV19; abundance: .; CDR3aa: ASSTSYYKETQY
v_gene: TRBV5-4; abundance: .; CDR3aa: ASSPGSVTGELF
v_gene: TRBV19; abundance: .; CDR3aa: ASSSTRGNEQF
v_gene: TRBV27; abundance: .; CDR3aa: ASSRPDTSEQY
v_gene: TRBV19; abundance: .; CDR3aa: ASSIRGLHGSPLH
v_gene: TRBV10-3; abundance: few; CDR3aa: AISARADYGYT
v_gene: TRBV7-9; abundance: .; CDR3aa: ASSAPGGTTNEKLF
v_gene: TRBV3-1/TRBV3-2; abundance: .; CDR3aa: ASSGGRWAYNEQF
v_gene: TRBV2; abundance: .; CDR3aa: ASSGASQGETQY
v_gene: TRBV9; abundance: .; CDR3aa: ASSVGIGGRNTGELF
v_gene: TRBV7-3; abundance: .; CDR3aa: ASSPNSVGAGTEAF
v_gene: TRBV29-1; abundance: .; CDR3aa: SVAQGGGGELF
v_gene: TRBV28; abundance: .; CDR3aa: ASIPAGDNQPQH
v_gene: TRBV6-2/TRBV6-3; abundance: .; CDR3aa: ASSLTGTQETQY
v_gene: TRBV30; abundance: .; CDR3aa: AWSAPGQNYYEQY
v_gene: TRBV7-2; abundance: .; CDR3aa: ASSSPTGSNEQF
v_gene: TRBV9; abundance: .; CDR3aa: ASSVESGKTDTQY
v_gene: TRBV27; abundance: .; CDR3aa: ASSLSRGASYGYT
v_gene: TRBV5-1; abundance: .; CDR3aa: ASSLETGRIGYT
v_gene: TRBV30; abundance: .; CDR3aa: AWNRGLSEKLF
v_gene: TRBV7-3; abundance: .; CDR3aa: ASSLGLAANTGELF
v_gene: TRBV3-1/TRBV3-2; abundance: .; CDR3aa: ASSQTLAAYNEQF
v_gene: TRBV5-1; abundance: .; CDR3aa: ASSLEASEETQY
v_gene: TRBV7-2; abundance: .; CDR3aa: ASSPREETQY
v_gene: TRBV11-2; abundance: once; CDR3aa: ASSLGESWNTQY
v_gene: TRBV7-2; abundance: .; CDR3aa: ASSLAGQGVWETQY
v_gene: TRBV9; abundance: .; CDR3aa: ASSLALRKYSREPQH
v_gene: TRBV19; abundance: .; CDR3aa: ASSIAGGLANTGELF
v_gene: TRBV7-9; abundance: .; CDR3aa: ASSSIGTSGQKNTGELF
v_gene: TRBV5-1; abundance: .; CDR3aa: ASSSMVGQNYEQY
v_gene: TRBV5-1; abundance: .; CDR3aa: ASSLEAGNTEAF
v_gene: TRBV6-2/TRBV6-3; abundance: .; CDR3aa: ASSSPGLAGGVYEQY
v_gene: TRBV3-1/TRBV3-2; abundance: few; CDR3aa: ASSPGPGTNEKLF
v_gene: TRBV27; abundance: .; CDR3aa: ASSLGGGQGGEKLF
v_gene: TRBV2; abundance: .; CDR3aa: ASSVRGNEQF
v_gene: TRBV18; abundance: few; CDR3aa: ASSPPAGAFPEQY
v_gene: TRBV5-4; abundance: many; CDR3aa: ASSPPWGQGTYEQY
v_gene: TRBV10-2; abundance: .; CDR3aa: AAQRDSYNEQF
v_gene: TRBV19; abundance: .; CDR3aa: ASSIETRDFGNEQF
v_gene: TRBV7-2; abundance: .; CDR3aa: ASSLFRTSGSSGNEQF
v_gene: TRBV12-3/TRBV12-4; abundance: .; CDR3aa: ASSLGGIEQF
v_gene: TRBV4-2; abundance: .; CDR3aa: ASSLGQGAGYEQY
v_gene: TRBV20-1; abundance: once; CDR3aa: SASQAGLAKNIQY
v_gene: TRBV5-4; abundance: .; CDR3aa: ASSPMTAGFYNEQF
v_gene: TRBV12-3/TRBV12-4; abundance: .; CDR3aa: ASSSSGRVLF